The 15 T cell receptor beta chains below were found in one sample sequenced in a study of cytomegalovirus exposure and HLA in healthy donors. Researchers ran the PCR with 60 Vbeta and 13 Jbeta primers. Assay: immunoSEQ multiplex PCR; the TCRdb copy retains only in-frame clones and omits some. The repertoire holds 160,000 or so clones, with over 60% as singletons. Sequenced: PBMCs. These receptors all come from a woman aged 25 to 39 in good health and CMV-seronegative.

This clone has a handful of counts. The rearrangement uses TRBV5-1 and TRBJ2-1; 8 nucleotides match TRBD2. J gave up 7 bases and V 1 base, and 7 bases lay outside the gene matches. Germline V CDR1 and CDR2: SGHRS, YFSETQ. This CDR3 spans 15 amino acids. CDR3 sequence: CASSLSSGGTNEQFF. The CDR3, as DNA: TGCGCCAGCAGCTTGTCAAGCGGGGGTACAAATGAGCAGTTCTTC.

V and J are TRBV13 and TRBJ2-7, with a weak D call TRBD2 (6 bases). CDR3 length: 13 amino acids. V shed 5 bases and J shed 3 bases, with 11 bases lying between them. Germline V CDR1 and CDR2: PRHDT, FYEKMQ (reference sequence). The CDR3: CASSLRGDYEQYF. DNA for the CDR3: TGTGCCAGCAGCCTTCGCGGGGACTACGAGCAGTACTTC.

A few counts support this clone. This chain connects TRBV2 to TRBJ1-5; D is unresolved. The CDR3 runs to 12 residues. CDR1 is SNHLY and CDR2 is FYNNEI in the germline V gene. Trimming pared 4 bases from V and 4 bases from J, leaving 5 bases between. The CDR3 sequence is CASSGPNQPQHF. In DNA, the CDR3 is TGTGCCAGCAGTGGTCCTAATCAGCCCCAGCATTTT. Together with reference TRBV2 and TRBJ1-5, the CDR3 gives the full variable domain: EPEVTQTPSHQVTQMGQEVILRCVPISNHLYFYWYRQILGQKVEFLVSFYNNEISEKSEIFDDQFSVERPDGSNFTLKIRSTKLEDSAMYFCASSGPNQPQHFGDGTRLSIL.

This clone came up a few times. The CDR3 region has the DNA TGTGCCAGCAGCTTACCTACTAGCGGGACCTACGAGCAGTACTTC. Translation gives CASSLPTSGTYEQYF. The chain couples TRBV7-2 to TRBJ2-7, with 10 bases matching TRBD2. Per germline, CDR1 SGHTA and CDR2 FQGNSA. The CDR3 covers 15 residues. J was trimmed by 2 bases and V by 2 bases; bases with no gene match: 3.

The chain uses TRBV27 and TRBJ1-2; D possibly corresponds to TRBD1 (5 bases). Deletions cut 8 bases from V and 2 bases from J, with 18 bases between. This CDR3 comprises 15 residues. Germline lookup yields CDR1 MNHEY and CDR2 SMNVEV (reference sequence). CDR3 nucleotide sequence: TGTGCCAGCCGCTTTGGAGGGGCGCAAAACTATGGCTACACCTTC. It specifies CASRFGGAQNYGYTF.

The chain combines TRBV6-1 with TRBJ1-1; maybe TRBD1 (5 bases). The V gene's germline CDR1 is MNHNS and CDR2 SASEGT. Trimming left V 6 bases short and J 1 base short, with 9 bases between. The CDR3 spans 13 residues. The CDR3 DNA reads as TGTGCCAGCAGGGACACCCAGAACACTGAAGCTTTCTTT. Protein sequence: CASRDTQNTEAFF.

The genes are TRBV6-4 and TRBJ2-1, with a tentative D call TRBD1 (5 bases). V lost 3 bases and J lost 5, with 11 bases in between. Germline assignment: CDR1 MRHNA and CDR2 SNTAGT. The CDR3 sequence is 14 residues long. The CDR3 DNA reads TGTGCCAGCAGTGATCAGGGATATCACAATGAGCAGTTCTTC. This encodes CASSDQGYHNEQFF.

A remark on this clone: At one of its ends the junction is not consistent with the germline gene, which may arise from a read error. The rearrangement links TRBV27 to TRBJ1-2, with 7 positions matching TRBD1. This CDR3 contains 10 residues. Germline V gene data show CDR1 as MNHEY and CDR2 as SMNVEV (reference sequence). CDR3 in amino acids: CASRTDRVAF. The CDR3 coding sequence is TGTGCCAGCAGAACTGACAGGGTAGCCTTC.

This sequence joins TRBV2 and TRBJ1-4; 8 bases align to TRBD1. V was pared by 6 bases and J by 7 bases, with 4 bases of the junction left unmatched. The CDR3 consists of 13 residues. The V gene's germline CDR1 is SNHLY and CDR2 FYNNEI. CDR3 sequence reads: CASSGQGFEKLFF. DNA for the CDR3: TGTGCCAGCAGCGGACAGGGTTTTGAAAAACTGTTTTTT.

This clone was counted between two and nine times. The chain carries TRBV30 and TRBJ2-3; 8 positions agree with TRBD2. V shed 4 bases and J 1 base; nucleotides not matched to a gene: 7. The CDR3 contains 15 residues. Per the germline V gene, CDR1 is GTSNPN and CDR2 is SVGIG (reference sequence). The CDR3 sequence is CAWTLGSGGTDTQYF. CDR3 bases: TGTGCCTGGACCCTTGGTAGCGGGGGCACAGATACGCAGTATTTT.

The chain links TRBV5-1 to TRBJ2-3, with TRBD1 matching over 9 bases. Germline V gene data show CDR1 as SGHRS and CDR2 as YFSETQ. The trim removed 4 bases at V and 5 bases at J, leaving 5 bases unmatched. This CDR3 comprises 14 residues. The CDR3 is CASSHGTGLDTQYF. CDR3 bases: TGCGCCAGCAGCCACGGGACAGGGTTAGATACGCAGTATTTT.

This clone has just a few counts. This sequence joins TRBV10-3 and TRBJ2-5; 9 bases fit TRBD2. The germline V gene encodes CDR1 ENHRY and CDR2 SYGVKD. The CDR3 sequence is 15 residues long. J gave up 4 bases and V 4 bases, and 7 bases lay outside the gene matches. In DNA, the CDR3 is TGTGCCATCAGTGGGGGGCTAGCGGGATCAGAGACCCAGTACTTC. This codes for CAISGGLAGSETQYF.

This chain uses TRBV7-2 with TRBJ1-1; 9 bases align to TRBD1. The CDR3 covers 16 residues. The germline V gene has CDR1 SGHTA and CDR2 FQGNSA. V was pared by 5 bases and J by 0 bases, with 7 bases of the junction left unmatched. The CDR3, as DNA: TGTGCCAGCAGCGAACAGGGGGCTTTTATGAACACTGAAGCTTTCTTT. Translating it yields CASSEQGAFMNTEAFF.

The gene calls are TRBV5-1 and TRBJ2-2; 9 nucleotides match TRBD2. The CDR3 runs 15 residues. With V trimmed by 4 bases and J by 3 bases, 4 bases remained unmatched. Germline V CDR1 and CDR2: SGHRS, YFSETQ. CDR3 sequence: CASSPGLAHTGELFF. The CDR3 nucleotides read TGCGCCAGCAGCCCAGGACTAGCGCACACCGGGGAGCTGTTTTTT.

This clone showed up just once. The chain employs TRBV7-6 and TRBJ2-1; 10 bases match TRBD2. The CDR3 sequence is 15 residues long. Trimming took 2 bases from V and 8 from J; bases not matched to a gene: 6. Germline V CDR1 and CDR2: SGHVS, FNYEAQ. CDR3 amino acids: CASSLMGLAIDEQFF. In DNA form, the CDR3 reads TGTGCCAGCAGCTTAATGGGACTAGCGATAGATGAGCAGTTCTTC.